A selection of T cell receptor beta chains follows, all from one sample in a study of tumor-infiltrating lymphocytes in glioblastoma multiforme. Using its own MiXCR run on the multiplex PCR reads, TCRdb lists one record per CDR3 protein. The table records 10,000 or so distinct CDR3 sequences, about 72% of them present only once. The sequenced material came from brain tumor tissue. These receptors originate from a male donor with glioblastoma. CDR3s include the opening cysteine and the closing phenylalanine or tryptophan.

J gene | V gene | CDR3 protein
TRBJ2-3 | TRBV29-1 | CSVEVSGVNTQYF
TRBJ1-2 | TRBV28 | CASSCGLHYGYTF
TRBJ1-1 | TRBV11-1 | CISSLEEWDSEAFF
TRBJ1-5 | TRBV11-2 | CISSLDLGGDQLRHF
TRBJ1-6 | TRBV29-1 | CSVDRDRESPPHF
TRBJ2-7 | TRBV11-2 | CASGLNLGGSFSYEQYF
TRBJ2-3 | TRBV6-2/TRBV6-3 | CASSEPGPNTDTQYF
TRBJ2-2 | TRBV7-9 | CASRGGDWEQFF
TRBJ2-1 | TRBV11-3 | CASLAGAYNEQFF
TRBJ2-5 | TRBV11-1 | CASSLGGRVQETQYF
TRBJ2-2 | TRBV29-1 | CSATSGSTGELFF
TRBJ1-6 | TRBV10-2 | CAGSVVPGQGISPLHF
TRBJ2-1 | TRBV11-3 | CASSSGLAGTDEQFF
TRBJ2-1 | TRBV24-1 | CVISEGLVAGDEQFF
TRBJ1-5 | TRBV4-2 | CGSSLTGGGNQPQHF
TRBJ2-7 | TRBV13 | CASSLSVLGLAGEMQYF
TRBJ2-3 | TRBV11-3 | CASTLSGPTDTQYF
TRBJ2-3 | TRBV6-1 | CASNTSGGATDTQYF
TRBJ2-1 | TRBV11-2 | CVSSLAVRGPSRKEQFF
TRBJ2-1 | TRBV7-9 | CASSLGVAGENEQFF
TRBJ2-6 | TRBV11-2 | CASSFTGTWANVLTF
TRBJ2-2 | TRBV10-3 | CAITGTNTGELFF
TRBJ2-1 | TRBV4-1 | CASSHRGPYNEQFF
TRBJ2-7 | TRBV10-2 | CASSESGGAYEQYF
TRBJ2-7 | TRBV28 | CASSPPGRSYEQYF
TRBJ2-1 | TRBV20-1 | CYASPGELMGNYEQFF
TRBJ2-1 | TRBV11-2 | CASSLEARGPSRREQFF
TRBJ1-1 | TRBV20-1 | CSARGHSVNTEAFF
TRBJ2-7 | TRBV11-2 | CASSLELRHEQYF
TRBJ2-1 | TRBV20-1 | CSARGEAGLYEQSF
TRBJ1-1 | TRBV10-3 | CAISELNLGAKALF
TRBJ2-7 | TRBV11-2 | CASSMAAGGRSSYEQYF
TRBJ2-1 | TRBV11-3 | CASPSWRASNEQFF
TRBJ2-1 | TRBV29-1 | CSESSLSANYNEQFF
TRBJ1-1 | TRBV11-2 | CASSFGQMNAEAFF
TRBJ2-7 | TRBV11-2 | CASCGGVGRAYEQYF
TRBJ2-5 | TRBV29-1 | CRVEPTSGRLETQYF
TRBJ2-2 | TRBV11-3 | CASSLYRGAGELFF
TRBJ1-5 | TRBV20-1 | CSANRQGASNQPQHF
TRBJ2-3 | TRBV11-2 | CASSLDGPLDTQYF
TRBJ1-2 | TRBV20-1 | CSARLVGATNNGYTF
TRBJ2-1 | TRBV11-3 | CASGSRGEGEQFF
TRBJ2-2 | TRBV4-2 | CASSQEKKVGELFF
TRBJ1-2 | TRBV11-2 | CASSQPTGIYYGYTF
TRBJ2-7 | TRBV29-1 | CSIAGPAGSSYEQYF
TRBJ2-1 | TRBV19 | CASRLTGSSYNEQFF
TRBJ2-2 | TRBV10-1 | CASSEMASGRAGELFF
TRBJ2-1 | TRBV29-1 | CSVSSVTCGEQFF
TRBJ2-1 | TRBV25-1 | CASSRGGYNEQFF
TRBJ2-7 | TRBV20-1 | CSAGTSGRNEQYF
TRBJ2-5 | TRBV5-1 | CASSMGLYQETKYF